This T cell receptor (beta chain) emerged from a study of OX40 agonist ivuxolimab in advanced cancers. Whole-study context: All patients had ivuxolimab intravenously every 2 weeks at 0.01 to 10 mg/kg. Two cutaneous melanoma patients and one hepatocellular carcinoma patient, three in all, had partial responses. Study results and limitations: Expanded clones tended on average to be more numerous among CD8+ T cells than CD4+. Expanded peripheral T-cell antigen specificity went undetermined.

Regarding this clone: What it binds is not known.

Clones were read by immunoSEQ multiplex PCR, and TCRdb kept only the in-frame ones, dropping some. The sample lists more than 60,000 clones, roughly nine tenths occurring once. Looked up from germline, CDR1 is SEHNR and CDR2 is FQNEAQ (reference sequence). Trimming stripped 2 bases from V and 5 bases from J, with 7 bases between. This CDR3 has 12 residues. The sample in question was CD4+ or CD8+ T cells sorted from blood, obtained in a trial of the OX40 agonist ivuxolimab. V and J are TRBV7-9 and TRBJ2-7, with D hard to call. This receptor was identified in an adult with an advanced solid tumor such as melanoma, head and neck, liver or kidney cancer. In DNA form, the CDR3 reads TGTGCCAGCAGCTTATACGCTGACGAGCAGTACTTC. Translating it yields CASSLYADEQYF. The full variable domain, with the rest looked up from reference TRBV7-9 and TRBJ2-7, is DTGVSQNPRHKITKRGQNVTFRCDPISEHNRLYWYRQTLGQGPEFLTYFQNEAQLEKSRLLSDRFSAERPKGSFSTLEIQRTEQGDSAMYLCASSLYADEQYFGPGTRLTVT.